This T cell receptor (beta chain) was recorded in a study of CD8 T cell repertoires and HIV-1 epitope variants. The overall study: Each of Twenty-five Gag and Nef epitope peptides stimulated a separate culture. Notes on the study in general: The assay identified only TCR beta chains of antigen-proliferating T cells.

Only in-frame clones appear in the TCRdb table, and some are missing; sequencing was by immunoSEQ multiplex PCR. Of about 4,500 clones in the sample, 69% were seen once. Germline values: CDR1 SEHNR, CDR2 FQNEAQ (reference sequence). CDR3 length: 15 residues. Trimming removed 2 bases at V and 2 bases at J, with 12 bases between. This clone was found a few times. Its antigen remains unidentified. The chain is built from TRBV7-9 and TRBJ1-1, with a weak D call TRBD1 (5 bases). The sequenced sample was cultured CD8+ T cells derived from PBMCs. This receptor was taken from a male donor with HIV. The CDR3 DNA reads TGTGCCAGCAGCTTAAATGGGGGTTCCAACACTGAAGCTTTCTTT. Its translation is CASSLNGGSNTEAFF.